Reported below is one T cell receptor beta chain. Antigen unknown. The source of the sample is a study of T cell responses to AZD1222 COVID-19 vaccine. This table comes from immunoSEQ multiplex PCR, and its TCRdb copy is limited to in-frame clones, with some not included. Here the sample spans about 110,000 clones, 88% being singletons. The CDR3 spans 10 residues. V was clipped by 6 bases and J by 7 bases, with 6 bases between them. CDR1 is MDHEN and CDR2 is SYDVKM in the germline V gene. General study results and limits: There were vaccine-associated CD4 TCRs across spike, dominant at 160-218 and 743-854. Nearly half of the spike-specific TCRs reportedly recognize variant regions that carry no mutations.

This clonotype was obtained from an adult in good health. The specimen was peripheral blood, collected on day 0 of AZD1222 vaccination. V and J are TRBV28 and TRBJ1-2, with D unresolved. CDR3 sequence (DNA): TGTGCCAGCAGGGATCTTGGCTACACCTTC. It codes for CASRDLGYTF.